What follows is one T cell receptor beta chain and its context. The sample belongs to a study of blood T cell repertoires in COVID-19. The assay was immunoSEQ multiplex PCR, and TCRdb's table has in-frame clones only and misses some. The sample lists 100,000 or so clones; approximately 84% were seen once. Trimming cost V 6 bases and J 1 base; bases outside gene matches: 3. The CDR3 sequence is 16 residues long. Germline CDR1 reads LNHDA; CDR2 reads SQIVND (reference sequence). The receptor's source is a woman aged 60-75 years with acute or convalescent COVID-19. Sample: peripheral blood. This chain uses TRBV19 with TRBJ2-5, with 15 positions matching TRBD2. CDR3 in DNA: TGTGCCAGTAGCGCGGGACTAGCGGGGGGCCAAGAGACCCAGTACTTC. Protein sequence: CASSAGLAGGQETQYF. Combining the CDR3 with reference TRBV19 and TRBJ2-5 gives the whole variable domain DGGITQSPKYLFRKEGQNVTLSCEQNLNHDAMYWYRQDPGQGLRLIYYSQIVNDFQKGDIAEGYSVSREKKESFPLTVTSAQKNPTAFYLCASSAGLAGGQETQYFGPGTRLLVL.